This T cell receptor (beta chain) was found in a study of cytomegalovirus exposure and HLA in healthy donors. PCR amplification relied on 60 Vbeta primers (plus 13 Jbeta primers). Sequencing was performed with immunoSEQ multiplex PCR; in TCRdb, only in-frame clones are kept and a portion is missing. The sample carries around 230,000 clones, more than 70% recorded once. CDR1 and CDR2 from the germline V gene are SGHNT and YYREEE (reference sequence). The CDR3 covers 14 residues. V gave up 0 bases and J gave up 4 bases, with 11 bases separating them. Sequencing used PBMCs. The clonotype originates from a boy between 5 and 17 years old in good health and CMV-seronegative. The chain uses TRBV5-4 and TRBJ2-7; D might be TRBD2 (7 bases). The CDR3, as DNA: TGTGCCAGCAGCTTGGAGGGGGGGCGGTACGAGCAGTACTTC. Protein product: CASSLEGGRYEQYF.